This T cell receptor (beta chain) was identified in a study of Ad26.COV2.S vaccination and SARS-CoV-2 variants. Study as a whole: Ad26.COV2.S shots went into the muscle once or twice, 56 days apart.

Whole-study findings and limits: Measurements of TCR breadth and depth may have given underestimates of the total T cell responses. Recipients of vaccine and of placebo showed similar breadth of their non-spike TCR repertoires.

Noted treatment: around 19 received Ad26.COV2.S at low or high dose, single or two shots; 5 received placebo; per-sample allocation not given. Day 63 following the first vaccine or placebo injection was when the samples were taken. Aged 18-55 years, donor was enrolled in Boston around 2020. Libraries were prepared by immunoSEQ multiplex PCR; TCRdb keeps only in-frame clonotypes and omits some of them. The table lists about 320,000 clones, around 83% of them singletons. This clone was recorded only once. No antigen is known for it. The source is a person aged 18-65 years who received the Ad26.COV2.S COVID-19 vaccine or a placebo. The input for sequencing was peripheral blood, taken in a trial of Ad26.COV2.S vaccine versus placebo.

CDR3 residues: CAWSKGADTEAFF. Here the CDR3 DNA reads TGTGCCTGGAGTAAGGGGGCTGACACTGAAGCTTTCTTT. This sequence joins TRBV30 and TRBJ1-1; 7 bases are a match to TRBD1. V trimming: 2 bases; J trimming: 3 bases; junction bases outside the gene matches: 3. Germline V gene data show CDR1 as GTSNPN and CDR2 as SVGIG (reference sequence). The CDR3 is 13 amino acids.